Listed below are T cell receptor beta chains from one sample, sequenced in a study of early T cells in non-severe SARS-CoV-2 infection. TCRdb itself ran the 5' RACE reads through MiXCR, one entry per CDR3 protein. In the table there are 60,000 or so distinct CDR3 sequences, around 13% of which are singletons. The sample was whole blood. The receptors were sampled from an adult who was a healthcare worker with PCR-confirmed SARS-CoV-2 infection or an uninfected control (not recorded which). The CDR3 runs from the conserved cysteine through the conserved F or W. Each record gives: J gene, V gene, CDR3 protein.

J gene: TRBJ2-1
V gene: TRBV30
CDR3 protein: CAWSVRGLADNEQFF

J gene: TRBJ2-3
V gene: TRBV7-2
CDR3 protein: CASSFGGGHTDTQYF

J gene: TRBJ2-2
V gene: TRBV3-1
CDR3 protein: CASTKLDRTGELFF

J gene: TRBJ1-2
V gene: TRBV4-3
CDR3 protein: CASSQNRDRGYTF

J gene: TRBJ2-1
V gene: TRBV18
CDR3 protein: CASSPTGQGAFF

J gene: TRBJ1-5
V gene: TRBV19
CDR3 protein: CVSSIDLGNQPQHF

J gene: TRBJ1-5
V gene: TRBV5-5
CDR3 protein: CASSLVSTGNQPQHF

J gene: TRBJ1-5
V gene: TRBV28
CDR3 protein: CASSSGLPNQPQHF

J gene: TRBJ2-7
V gene: TRBV5-1
CDR3 protein: CASSRGQTLAGGTPYEQYF

J gene: TRBJ2-5
V gene: TRBV15
CDR3 protein: CATSRGPSEETQYF

J gene: TRBJ1-3
V gene: TRBV7-9
CDR3 protein: CASNRDRALSGNTIYF

J gene: TRBJ1-2
V gene: TRBV29-1
CDR3 protein: CSGTGGSYGYTF

J gene: TRBJ2-1
V gene: TRBV12-3/TRBV12-4
CDR3 protein: CASRSQPGAYPNNEQFF

J gene: TRBJ1-4
V gene: TRBV5-1
CDR3 protein: CASSLSGGNEKLFF

J gene: TRBJ2-1
V gene: TRBV11-2
CDR3 protein: CASSDLLAASYNEQFF

J gene: TRBJ1-5
V gene: TRBV7-3
CDR3 protein: CASSHRRDRGQKHGPQHF

J gene: TRBJ1-2
V gene: TRBV9
CDR3 protein: CASSIRDSINYGYTF

J gene: TRBJ2-1
V gene: TRBV5-1
CDR3 protein: CASSLWTRGEQFF

J gene: TRBJ2-7
V gene: TRBV7-6
CDR3 protein: CASSPQGIHEQYF

J gene: TRBJ2-1
V gene: TRBV6-1
CDR3 protein: CASSAGTRGNEQFF

J gene: TRBJ1-2
V gene: TRBV6-1
CDR3 protein: CASSEGYGYTF

J gene: TRBJ1-1
V gene: TRBV7-2
CDR3 protein: CASSLVTGGTEAFF

J gene: TRBJ2-2
V gene: TRBV5-5
CDR3 protein: CASLRTGLTGELFF

J gene: TRBJ1-6
V gene: TRBV5-1
CDR3 protein: CASSFGGGLNSPLHF

J gene: TRBJ1-2
V gene: TRBV6-2/TRBV6-3
CDR3 protein: CASNYGSLYGYTF

J gene: TRBJ1-1
V gene: TRBV11-2
CDR3 protein: CASSDKQGRTAEAFF

J gene: TRBJ1-4
V gene: TRBV5-5
CDR3 protein: CASSQGQNNEKLFF

J gene: TRBJ2-3
V gene: TRBV30
CDR3 protein: CAWSPWEDTQYF

J gene: TRBJ2-3
V gene: TRBV9
CDR3 protein: CASSGGLAAKADTQYF

J gene: TRBJ2-3
V gene: TRBV7-2
CDR3 protein: CASSFRETVDTQYF

J gene: TRBJ1-6
V gene: TRBV7-9
CDR3 protein: CASSLDGGASSYNSPLHF

J gene: TRBJ1-1
V gene: TRBV11-3
CDR3 protein: CASSLGGGGNTEAFF

J gene: TRBJ1-2
V gene: TRBV7-2
CDR3 protein: CASRRDRYNSDYGYTF

J gene: TRBJ2-7
V gene: TRBV20-1
CDR3 protein: CSAGKTGTGSYEQYF

J gene: TRBJ2-5
V gene: TRBV9
CDR3 protein: CASSVRQGLQETQYF

J gene: TRBJ2-7
V gene: TRBV20-1
CDR3 protein: CSATTQKAYEQYF

J gene: TRBJ1-5
V gene: TRBV18
CDR3 protein: CASSLSTAYFNQPQHF

J gene: TRBJ1-5
V gene: TRBV20-1
CDR3 protein: CSARDYFGGQPQHF

J gene: TRBJ1-2
V gene: TRBV27
CDR3 protein: CASRPTGFYGYTF

J gene: TRBJ2-7
V gene: TRBV6-6
CDR3 protein: CASSLEGLYEQYF

J gene: TRBJ1-2
V gene: TRBV12-3/TRBV12-4
CDR3 protein: CASSLDNRAYGYTF

J gene: TRBJ2-3
V gene: TRBV28
CDR3 protein: CASKDTPDTQYF

J gene: TRBJ2-1
V gene: TRBV7-2
CDR3 protein: CASRTTGTNEQFF

J gene: TRBJ2-1
V gene: TRBV7-2
CDR3 protein: CASSSNLGQGRGEQFF

J gene: TRBJ2-5
V gene: TRBV7-9
CDR3 protein: CASSLTQTQETQYF